This is a list of T cell receptor beta chains from one sample in a study of long-term antiretroviral therapy in people with HIV. Sequenced by immunoSEQ multiplex PCR; TCRdb stores in-frame clones only, minus some. The table shows 15,000 to 20,000 clones, with about four fifths occurring only once. The specimen comprised unsorted PBMCs, sampled 0.9 years after starting antiretroviral therapy. These receptors were taken from a man younger than 35 with HIV. The conserved cysteine and the conserved F or W are not part of the CDR3 here. The order of the fields is V gene, J gene, CDR3 length, CDR3 protein.

V gene: TRBV9
J gene: TRBJ1-4
CDR3 length: 13
CDR3 protein: ASSGGEGSYEKLF

V gene: TRBV4-2
J gene: TRBJ1-1
CDR3 length: 12
CDR3 protein: ASSQPDRNTEAF

V gene: TRBV6-1
J gene: TRBJ1-5
CDR3 length: 13
CDR3 protein: ASSEMTDSNQPQH

V gene: TRBV27
J gene: TRBJ1-4
CDR3 length: 11
CDR3 protein: ASSLDSNEKLF

V gene: TRBV7-3
J gene: TRBJ2-5
CDR3 length: 14
CDR3 protein: ASSLTTGQGEETQY

V gene: TRBV19
J gene: TRBJ1-1
CDR3 length: 9
CDR3 protein: ASSTYTEAF

V gene: TRBV11-2
J gene: TRBJ2-6
CDR3 length: 11
CDR3 protein: ASSRPGANVLT

V gene: TRBV5-6
J gene: TRBJ2-1
CDR3 length: 12
CDR3 protein: ASSLGDPLDEQF

V gene: TRBV5-5
J gene: TRBJ1-5
CDR3 length: 11
CDR3 protein: ASSPGLHQPQH

V gene: TRBV7-9
J gene: TRBJ2-6
CDR3 length: 17
CDR3 protein: ASSLGTVRKSWGANVLT

V gene: TRBV5-1
J gene: TRBJ2-5
CDR3 length: 11
CDR3 protein: ASSFQGRETQY

V gene: TRBV5-1
J gene: TRBJ2-3
CDR3 length: 11
CDR3 protein: ATSGEHTDTQY

V gene: TRBV28
J gene: TRBJ2-3
CDR3 length: 14
CDR3 protein: ASSLGVSRATDTQY

V gene: TRBV18
J gene: TRBJ2-3
CDR3 length: 15
CDR3 protein: ASSPPEGSGGTDTQY

V gene: TRBV5-8
J gene: TRBJ1-1
CDR3 length: 7
CDR3 protein: ATEGPAF

V gene: TRBV6-5
J gene: TRBJ1-1
CDR3 length: 9
CDR3 protein: ASRGDGEAF

V gene: TRBV5-1
J gene: TRBJ2-7
CDR3 length: 13
CDR3 protein: ASSLEGGPHYEQY

V gene: TRBV12-5
J gene: TRBJ2-2
CDR3 length: 10
CDR3 protein: ASGLNTGELF

V gene: TRBV9
J gene: TRBJ2-5
CDR3 length: 16
CDR3 protein: ASSVSGSSGGGQETQY

V gene: TRBV11-2
J gene: TRBJ1-3
CDR3 length: 16
CDR3 protein: ASSLLQGTENSGNTIY

V gene: TRBV2
J gene: TRBJ1-1
CDR3 length: 12
CDR3 protein: ASSPGRTNTEAF

V gene: TRBV5-1
J gene: TRBJ1-1
CDR3 length: 13
CDR3 protein: ASRNPGQGDTEAF

V gene: TRBV7-9
J gene: TRBJ2-1
CDR3 length: 14
CDR3 protein: ASSPSEGGNHNEQF

V gene: TRBV7-9
J gene: TRBJ2-2
CDR3 length: 12
CDR3 protein: ASSSQGGDVELF

V gene: TRBV5-4
J gene: TRBJ1-2
CDR3 length: 17
CDR3 protein: ASSLGPPGRDKLAYGYT

V gene: TRBV18
J gene: TRBJ1-1
CDR3 length: 11
CDR3 protein: ASSSDMGTEAF

V gene: TRBV9
J gene: TRBJ2-2
CDR3 length: 10
CDR3 protein: ASSVYTGELF

V gene: TRBV5-8
J gene: TRBJ2-2
CDR3 length: 15
CDR3 protein: ASSLGAGGSNTGELF

V gene: TRBV7-9
J gene: TRBJ2-5
CDR3 length: 11
CDR3 protein: ASSSRGPETQY

V gene: TRBV10-3
J gene: TRBJ1-2
CDR3 length: 11
CDR3 protein: AITGESNYGYT

V gene: TRBV5-1
J gene: TRBJ2-1
CDR3 length: 12
CDR3 protein: ASSPRGTDAEQF

V gene: TRBV7-8
J gene: TRBJ1-5
CDR3 length: 15
CDR3 protein: ASSLASGGYSNQPQH

V gene: TRBV6-1
J gene: TRBJ1-4
CDR3 length: 13
CDR3 protein: ASRPRDRGAEKLF

V gene: TRBV5-1
J gene: TRBJ1-1
CDR3 length: 14
CDR3 protein: ASSYYGGGSATEAF

V gene: TRBV5-1
J gene: TRBJ2-7
CDR3 length: 14
CDR3 protein: ASSLADRSTPYEQY

V gene: TRBV5-1
J gene: TRBJ2-1
CDR3 length: 14
CDR3 protein: ASSLRTGTGPNEQF

V gene: TRBV19
J gene: TRBJ2-2
CDR3 length: 13
CDR3 protein: ASSSQGGYTGELF

V gene: TRBV12-5
J gene: TRBJ1-3
CDR3 length: 10
CDR3 protein: ASSAGSNTIY

V gene: TRBV4-1
J gene: TRBJ1-2
CDR3 length: 15
CDR3 protein: ASSQGTTPPFAYGYT

V gene: TRBV19
J gene: TRBJ1-2
CDR3 length: 11
CDR3 protein: ASRRPGLNGYT

V gene: TRBV5-6
J gene: TRBJ2-7
CDR3 length: 13
CDR3 protein: ASSFGSSLSYEQY

V gene: TRBV27
J gene: TRBJ1-1
CDR3 length: 10
CDR3 protein: ASSRQGGEAF

V gene: TRBV6-5
J gene: TRBJ1-1
CDR3 length: 11
CDR3 protein: ASVEGADTEAF

V gene: TRBV5-1
J gene: TRBJ2-5
CDR3 length: 11
CDR3 protein: ASSSGYQETQY

V gene: TRBV6-6
J gene: TRBJ2-5
CDR3 length: 12
CDR3 protein: AISGGAISETQY